The rows below give T cell receptor beta chains drawn from one sample of a study of lymphopenia after photon versus proton radiotherapy. TCRdb's copy holds only in-frame clones and misses some; the assay was immunoSEQ multiplex PCR. The sample has 150,000 to 200,000 clones; approximately 90% are singletons. The sequencing used peripheral blood, collected from a patient treated with photon-based radiotherapy. These receptors were collected from a man in his fifties with gastric cancer. Each CDR3 is given with its conserved first and last residue. A D gene is named only where the DNA matches it firmly. Clone size is not always given. Where it is, it says once, few, many or a class for expanded clones.

DNA | CDR3 | J | size | D | V
TGTGCCAGCAGCTTTGGAGCGGGAGCCGATGAGCAGTTCTTC | CASSFGAGADEQFF | TRBJ2-1 | . | TRBD2 | TRBV5-4
TGTGCCAGCAAACTCGGGACAGGGGCTGATGGCTACACCTTC | CASKLGTGADGYTF | TRBJ1-2 | . | TRBD1 | TRBV6-4
TGTGCCTGGAGTGTAAGAGGGGGTGGCTATGGCTACACCTTC | CAWSVRGGGYGYTF | TRBJ1-2 | . | . | TRBV30
TGCGCCAGCAGCTCAACCGGGACTAGCGGGAGGATCCAAGAGACCCAGTACTTC | CASSSTGTSGRIQETQYF | TRBJ2-5 | once | TRBD2 | TRBV5-1
TGTGCCAGCAGCGAGGGACAGGGTCCCACCTACGAGCAGTACTTC | CASSEGQGPTYEQYF | TRBJ2-7 | . | TRBD1 | TRBV5-4
TGTGCCAGCAGGGACAGGGAAGACCACACTGAAGCTTTCTTT | CASRDREDHTEAFF | TRBJ1-1 | . | TRBD1 | TRBV6-1
TGCGCCAGCAGCCCCCGTCGTTATTACCAAGAGACCCAGTACTTC | CASSPRRYYQETQYF | TRBJ2-5 | few | . | TRBV5-1
TGTGCCAGCAGCCCCGTGTCCAGCACAGATACGCAGTATTTT | CASSPVSSTDTQYF | TRBJ2-3 | . | . | TRBV5-6
TGCGCCAGCAGCCAAGATAGGTTGTCGCTAGCCACAGATACGCAGTATTTT | CASSQDRLSLATDTQYF | TRBJ2-3 | . | . | TRBV4-3
TGTGCCAGCAGTACACTAGTCGGGGATGAGCAGTACTTC | CASSTLVGDEQYF | TRBJ2-7 | . | . | TRBV6-5